The 16 T cell receptor beta chains in this list originate from one sample, sequenced in a study of radiotherapy plus CTLA-4 blockade in lung cancer (dated by TCRdb to 2016 to 2018). The library was obtained by the immunoSEQ multiplex PCR assay. This immuneACCESS table, as held by TCRdb, lists in-frame sequences with V and J called but not all clones. Of the missing ones, under half trace to an unresolved V gene in checked studies; the others have no known cause. A total of more than 95,000 clones appear in this sample, approximately 84% of them only once. The ten largest account for approximately 5.2% of the sample. This specimen consisted of peripheral blood, obtained from a patient treated with radiotherapy plus ipilimumab. Receptors originate from a human donor with non-small cell lung cancer who had a partial response to radiotherapy plus ipilimumab.

V gene TRBV10-1 combines with J gene TRBJ2-5; D gene unclear. The germline CDR1 and CDR2 sequences are WNHNN and SYGVQD (reference sequence). The V and J ends lost 5 bases and 2 bases respectively, with 15 bases between them. This CDR3 region has 15 residues. CDR3 bases: TGCGCCAGCAGTCACCCCGTACTGGTTCAAGAGACCCAGTACTTC. It specifies CASSHPVLVQETQYF.

As concerns this clone: The same CDR3 also results from other DNA sequences found in this sample. The chain employs TRBV2 and TRBJ2-1; TRBD1 is a possible D gene (5 bases). Germline-derived CDR1 and CDR2 are SNHLY and FYNNEI. The V end was cut by 1 base, the J end by 0 bases, with 25 bases between. CDR3 length equals 21 residues. DNA for the CDR3: TGTGCCAGCAGTGAAGGATTTGGCTTAACAGGAAAGAGCGTCTCCTACAATGAGCAGTTCTTC. It translates to CASSEGFGLTGKSVSYNEQFF.

For this clone: Other DNA sequences within the sample encode an identical CDR3. The V and J genes are TRBV29-1 and TRBJ2-5; D unresolved. There are 13 residues in the CDR3. The V end lost 4 bases, the J end lost 1 base, and 10 bases lay between the germline ends. Per the germline V gene, CDR1 is SQVTM and CDR2 is ANQGSEA. CDR3 protein: CSVVRTTQETQYF. The DNA for the CDR3 is TGCAGCGTTGTGCGCACTACCCAAGAGACCCAGTACTTC.

Comments on this clone: The CDR3 end shows no conserved phenylalanine or tryptophan, and so a read error is likely. V is TRBV7-3 and J is TRBJ1-1; TRBD1 matches 7 bases. Germline-derived CDR1 and CDR2 are SGHTA and FQGTGA. V lost 4 bases and J lost 1; bases outside the gene matches: 3. The length of the CDR3 is 14 residues. The CDR3 DNA reads as TGTGCCAGCAGCTCAACAGGGGCGAACACTGAAGCTTTCCTT. This sequence encodes CASSSTGANTEAFL.

V gene TRBV28 combines with J gene TRBJ1-2; D remains unclear. V was shortened by 2 bases and J by 0 bases, with 4 bases between the two germline ends. Germline loops: CDR1 MDHEN, CDR2 SYDVKM. The CDR3 length is 13 residues. CDR3 nucleotide sequence: TGTGCCAGCAGTTTAGCGGCTAACTATGGCTACACCTTC. This translates into CASSLAANYGYTF.

The chain carries TRBV7-2 and TRBJ2-5; possible D gene TRBD1, 8 bases. This CDR3 spans 15 amino acids. Trimming left V 5 bases short and J 7 bases short, with 20 bases between. In germline, CDR1 is SGHTA, CDR2 FQGNSA. The CDR3 coding sequence is TGTGCCAGCAGCCGGACAGGGACTACAATCGGGACCCAGTACTTC. Its protein is CASSRTGTTIGTQYF.

The chain combines TRBV5-4 with TRBJ2-5, with TRBD2 matching over 7 bases. CDR3 length: 16 amino acids. The V and J ends lost 4 bases and 7 bases, in that order; junction bases with no gene match: 16. Per the germline V gene, CDR1 is SGHNT and CDR2 is YYREEE (reference sequence). CDR3 sequence reads: CASSPGYMGTGGTQYF. The CDR3, as DNA: TGTGCCAGCAGCCCGGGATACATGGGTACGGGGGGGACCCAGTACTTC.

The CDR3 DNA is TGTGCCAGTAGCTTATCTAGCAATCAGCCCCAGCATTTT. This encodes CASSLSSNQPQHF. The chain is built from TRBV19 and TRBJ1-5, with unresolved D. The ends were cut back, 6 bases at V and 0 bases at J, with 6 bases in the middle. The CDR3 is made up of 13 amino acids. The germline gives CDR1 LNHDA, CDR2 SQIVND (reference sequence).

The genes are TRBV19 and TRBJ1-2, with 10 bases lining up with TRBD1. The CDR3 has 15 amino acids. Germline V gene sequence: CDR1 LNHDA, CDR2 SQIVND (reference sequence). V lost 6 bases, J lost 4 bases, and 8 bases stayed unmatched. Here the CDR3 DNA reads TGTGCCAGTAGGACGACAGGGGGCTTTGGCTATGGCTACACCTTC. Amino acids: CASRTTGGFGYGYTF.

CDR3 coding DNA: TGCAGCGTTCGTCTAGCCGCTGTCCCCCCGTATGGCTACACCTTC. This encodes CSVRLAAVPPYGYTF. V usage is TRBV29-1 and J usage is TRBJ1-2; D unresolved. The CDR3 extends over 15 amino acids. The germline V and J ends were trimmed by 5 bases and 5 bases, with 21 bases remaining between them. From germline, CDR1 is SQVTM and CDR2 ANQGSEA.

This clone was found a few times. V and J are TRBV30 and TRBJ2-7, with 8 bases aligning to TRBD1. V shed 3 bases, J shed 0 bases, and the junction held 4 bases outside the gene matches. The CDR3 consists of 14 residues. CDR1 is GTSNPN, CDR2 SVGIG, per germline (reference sequence). In DNA form, the CDR3 reads TGTGCCTGGAGACACAGGGGGAGCTCCTACGAGCAGTACTTC. This translates into CAWRHRGSSYEQYF.

The count of this clone is one. This chain uses TRBV6-5 with TRBJ1-1, with 7 positions matching TRBD1. This CDR3 contains 13 residues. J was trimmed by 4 bases and V by 6 bases; bases with no gene match: 5. Germline values: CDR1 MNHEY, CDR2 SVGAGI. The CDR3 here is CASSPTGATEAFF. CDR3 DNA sequence: TGTGCCAGCAGCCCTACAGGGGCCACTGAAGCTTTCTTT.

The chain recombines TRBV19 with TRBJ2-1, with a tentative D call TRBD1 (5 bases). The CDR3 consists of 14 residues. CDR1 is LNHDA and CDR2 is SQIVND in the germline V gene (reference sequence). V was trimmed by 6 bases and J by 3 bases, leaving 12 bases between them. This CDR3 reads CASRAGFIYNEQFF. The CDR3 DNA reads as TGTGCCAGTAGAGCAGGGTTTATCTACAATGAGCAGTTCTTC.

The chain employs TRBV2 and TRBJ2-7; TRBD2 matches 7 bases. CDR1 and CDR2 (germline): SNHLY, FYNNEI. The CDR3 length is 14 residues. J lost 7 bases, V lost 8 bases, and 14 bases had no gene match. CDR3 nucleotide sequence: TGTGCCAGCGGGGGGGACCGAGGCTTTCGGGAGCAGTACTTC. Its protein is CASGGDRGFREQYF.

This clone has only one observation. The chain has TRBV2 and TRBJ2-3; the D gene is possibly TRBD2 (6 bases). The CDR3 sequence is 15 residues long. V was pared by 6 bases and J by 2 bases, with 15 bases between. Looked up from germline, CDR1 is SNHLY and CDR2 is FYNNEI. The CDR3 DNA follows: TGTGCCAGCAGGATGGTACTAGCCCCCACAGATACGCAGTATTTT. Amino acid sequence: CASRMVLAPTDTQYF.

J is TRBJ1-4 and V is TRBV9, with TRBD1 as a possible D gene (5 bases). Deletions cut 3 bases from V and 6 bases from J, with 12 bases between. In germline, CDR1 is SGDLS, CDR2 YYNGEE. The CDR3 runs 14 residues. The CDR3, as DNA: TGTGCCAGCAGCGCCAGGGCGTTTGATGAAAAACTGTTTTTT. Its protein product is CASSARAFDEKLFF.